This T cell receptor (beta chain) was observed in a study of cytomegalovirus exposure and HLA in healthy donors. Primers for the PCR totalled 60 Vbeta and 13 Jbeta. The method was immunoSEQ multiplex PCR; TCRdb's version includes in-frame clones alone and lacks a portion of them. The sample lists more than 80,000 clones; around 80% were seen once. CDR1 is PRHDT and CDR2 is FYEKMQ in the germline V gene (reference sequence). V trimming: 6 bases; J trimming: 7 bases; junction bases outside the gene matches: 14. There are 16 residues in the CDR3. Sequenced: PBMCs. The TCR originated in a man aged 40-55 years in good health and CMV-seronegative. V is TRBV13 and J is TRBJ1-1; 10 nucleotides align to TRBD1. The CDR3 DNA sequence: TGTGCCAGCAGTCCCGGGAGGGACAGGGGCTTAGATGAAGCTTTCTTT. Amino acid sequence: CASSPGRDRGLDEAFF.